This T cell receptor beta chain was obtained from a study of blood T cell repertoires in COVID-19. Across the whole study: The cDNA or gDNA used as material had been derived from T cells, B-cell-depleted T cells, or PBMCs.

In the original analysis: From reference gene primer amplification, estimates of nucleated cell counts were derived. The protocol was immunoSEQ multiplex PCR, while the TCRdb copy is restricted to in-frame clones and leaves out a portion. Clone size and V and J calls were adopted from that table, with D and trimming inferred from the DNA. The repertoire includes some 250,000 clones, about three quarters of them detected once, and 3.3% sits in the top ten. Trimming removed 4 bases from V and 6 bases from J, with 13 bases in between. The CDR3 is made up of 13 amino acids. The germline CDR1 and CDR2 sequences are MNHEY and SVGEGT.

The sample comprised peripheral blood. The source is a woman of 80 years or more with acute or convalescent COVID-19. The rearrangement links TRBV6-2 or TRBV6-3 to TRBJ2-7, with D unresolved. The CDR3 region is CASSLARKAEQYF. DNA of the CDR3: TGTGCCAGCAGTTTGGCGAGGAAGGCCGAGCAGTACTTC.